One sample yielded the 15 T cell receptor beta chains listed below, sequenced in a study of blood T cell repertoires in COVID-19. The method was immunoSEQ multiplex PCR; TCRdb's version includes in-frame clones alone and lacks a portion of them. This table has about 150,000 clones, roughly four fifths appearing once. The sample consisted of peripheral blood. The source of these receptors is a human donor with acute or convalescent COVID-19. The donor label of this sample is uncertain.

V usage is TRBV2 and J usage is TRBJ1-5; D remains unclear. V was pared by 6 bases and J by 3 bases, with 9 bases between. Germline V gene lookup returns CDR1 SNHLY and CDR2 FYNNEI. CDR3 length: 13 amino acids. The CDR3, as DNA: TGTGCCAGCAGGGCTTTCGACAATCAGCCCCAGCATTTT. It is translated as CASRAFDNQPQHF.

This clone was detected a few times. The chain couples TRBV4-2 to TRBJ2-2; 12 bases align to TRBD2. The V and J ends lost 4 bases and 7 bases, in that order; junction bases with no gene match: 1. The germline V gene encodes CDR1 LGHNA and CDR2 YNFKEQ. This CDR3 has 14 amino acids. This CDR3 is CASSRTSGDGELFF. Here the CDR3 DNA reads TGTGCCAGCAGCCGGACTAGCGGGGACGGGGAGCTGTTTTTT.

This chain links TRBV14 with TRBJ2-5, with D tentatively TRBD1 (6 bases). The ends were cut back, 3 bases at V and 5 bases at J, with 13 bases in the middle. Germline assignment: CDR1 SGHDN and CDR2 FVKESK. This CDR3 is 14 amino acids long. CDR3 loop: CASSQGARSETQYF. CDR3 bases: TGTGCCAGCAGCCAGGGGGCCCGCAGTGAGACCCAGTACTTC.

The chain links TRBV7-9 to TRBJ2-3, with 9 positions matching TRBD2. CDR3 length: 16 amino acids. Per the germline V gene, CDR1 is SEHNR and CDR2 is FQNEAQ (reference sequence). Losses at the gene ends were 3 bases for V and 4 bases for J; bases not matched to a gene: 8. The CDR3 protein is CASSLGSGGTADTQYF. The CDR3 DNA follows: TGTGCCAGCAGCTTGGGCAGCGGGGGGACGGCAGATACGCAGTATTTT.

The chain couples TRBV27 to TRBJ1-1, with D possibly TRBD1 on 6 matching bases. V was clipped by 6 bases and J by 5 bases, with 22 bases between them. Germline V lookup: CDR1 MNHEY, CDR2 SMNVEV (reference sequence). The CDR3 sequence is 16 residues long. The CDR3 is CASRPDHRVWGTEAFF. CDR3 DNA sequence: TGTGCCAGCAGGCCCGACCACAGGGTGTGGGGGACTGAAGCTTTCTTT.

The V gene is TRBV5-6, the J gene TRBJ1-2; D is undetermined. The germline V and J ends were trimmed by 4 bases and 4 bases, with 17 bases remaining between them. The CDR3 has 15 residues. Germline CDR1 and CDR2: SGHDT and YYEEEE. CDR3 residues: CASSLELSQSYGYTF. CDR3 in DNA: TGTGCCAGCAGCCTGGAGTTGTCGCAGTCCTATGGCTACACCTTC.

This rearrangement joins TRBV12-1 to TRBJ2-3; whether TRBD1, the table's D call, matches the DNA was not checked. TRBV12-1 is a listed pseudogene. The CDR3 spans 17 residues. The CDR3 DNA sequence: TGTGCCAGCAGCCCGCCGGGACAGGGGGCGAATACGGATACGCAGTATTTT. Protein: CASSPPGQGANTDTQYF.

The chain combines TRBV4-1 with TRBJ2-7, with D tentatively TRBD1 (5 bases). The germline V gene has CDR1 MGHRA and CDR2 YSYEKL. This CDR3 is 19 amino acids long. V lost 0 bases to trimming and J lost 3 bases, with 24 bases between them. CDR3 in amino acids: CASSQERAGRAGRFYEQYF. In DNA form, the CDR3 reads TGCGCCAGCAGCCAAGAAAGGGCCGGACGGGCAGGGCGTTTCTACGAGCAGTACTTC.

The chain is built from TRBV11-2 and TRBJ2-7; the D is unclear. Germline CDR1 reads SGHAT; CDR2 reads FQNNGV. The CDR3 contains 15 residues. Trimming left V 1 base short and J 0 bases short, with 10 bases between. CDR3 protein: CASSLGGSSSYEQYF. As DNA, the CDR3 is TGTGCCAGCAGCTTAGGAGGTTCCTCCTCCTACGAGCAGTACTTC.

This chain links TRBV30 with TRBJ1-5, with D hard to call. Germline CDR1 and CDR2: GTSNPN and SVGIG (reference sequence). The CDR3 sequence is 15 residues long. V lost 4 bases to trimming and J lost 0 bases, with 13 bases between them. The CDR3 nucleotides are TGTGCCTGGACTCAAGGAGAGTTTAGCAATCAGCCCCAGCATTTT. Protein product: CAWTQGEFSNQPQHF.

There are a few counts of this clone. This chain connects TRBV5-4 to TRBJ1-1, with D possibly TRBD1 on 6 matching bases. Germline V lookup: CDR1 SGHNT, CDR2 YYREEE (reference sequence). This CDR3 region has 15 residues. Trimming stripped 4 bases from V and 1 base from J, with 14 bases between. CDR3 region: CASSNPTGWNTEAFF. CDR3 in DNA: TGTGCCAGCAGCAATCCGACAGGTTGGAACACTGAAGCTTTCTTT.

V usage is TRBV19 and J usage is TRBJ1-5; a weak D match, TRBD1 (5 bases). Germline V CDR1 and CDR2: LNHDA, SQIVND (reference sequence). The CDR3 is 14 amino acids. V lost 3 bases, J lost 3 bases, and 9 bases lay in between. In DNA, the CDR3 is TGTGCCAGTAGTATGGCAGGGAACAATCAGCCCCAGCATTTT. Translation: CASSMAGNNQPQHF. Looking up the rest from reference TRBV19 and TRBJ1-5 gives the full variable domain: DGGITQSPKYLFRKEGQNVTLSCEQNLNHDAMYWYRQDPGQGLRLIYYSQIVNDFQKGDIAEGYSVSREKKESFPLTVTSAQKNPTAFYLCASSMAGNNQPQHFGDGTRLSIL.

To note about this clone: This sample includes further DNA sequences coding for the same CDR3. This sequence joins TRBV6-5 and TRBJ1-2; TRBD1 agrees at 11 bases. This CDR3 has 14 amino acids. V was pared by 6 bases and J by 2 bases, with 2 bases of the junction left unmatched. Germline V gene data show CDR1 as MNHEY and CDR2 as SVGAGI. The CDR3 loop is CASRGTGGNYGYTF. For the CDR3, the DNA is TGTGCCAGCAGGGGGACAGGGGGGAACTATGGCTACACCTTC.

The V call is TRBV9, the J call TRBJ1-6; 8 bases line up with TRBD1. With V trimmed by 2 bases and J by 7 bases, 11 bases remained unmatched. CDR1 SGDLS and CDR2 YYNGEE come from the germline V gene. The CDR3 extends over 17 amino acids. The CDR3 loop is CASSVGQAPAANSPLHF. CDR3 DNA sequence: TGTGCCAGCAGCGTGGGACAGGCCCCGGCAGCCAATTCACCCCTCCACTTT.

This chain links TRBV6-1 with TRBJ1-4; 7 bases are shared with TRBD1. The CDR3 runs 15 residues. With 3 bases clipped from V and 8 bases from J, the junction kept 9 bases outside the gene matches. CDR1 MNHNS and CDR2 SASEGT come from the germline V gene. CDR3 protein: CASSDRQGLGEKLFF. CDR3 DNA sequence: TGTGCCAGCAGTGATCGACAGGGTTTAGGGGAAAAACTGTTTTTT.